This T cell receptor beta chain was profiled in a study of CD8+ T cells in alopecia areata. Study-wide context: Each day, treated patients took oral tofacitinib twice, at 5 to 10 mg per dose.

The treatment here: oral pan-JAK inhibitor, 5-10 mg twice daily. In the case of this clone: Its antigen remains unidentified.

Sequencing relied on a cDNA template that was reverse transcribed from extracted RNA. Repertoires were generated with immunoSEQ multiplex PCR, while TCRdb's copy carries only in-frame clones and drops some. The repertoire consists of more than 100,000 clones, with more than 45% occurring once and the leading ten covering approximately 0.46%. V lost 0 bases, J lost 6 bases, and 10 bases lay in between. From germline, CDR1 is SGDLS and CDR2 YYNGEE. CDR3 length equals 13 residues. General study points: In blood and scalp, many expanded lesional clones persisted during tofacitinib.

The V call is TRBV9, the J call TRBJ2-7, with a tentative D call TRBD1 (6 bases). This receptor was obtained from a human donor with alopecia areata. This specimen consisted of CD4+ T cells sorted from blood, obtained at week 4, from a patient treated with tofacitinib. The CDR3 bases are TGTGCCAGCAGCGTAGTTATAGGGGGCGAGCAGTACTTC. Translated, it gives CASSVVIGGEQYF.